The clone carrying this TCR beta chain was recorded many times. Its specificity is unknown. This record belongs to a study of Graves' ophthalmopathy and Graves' hyperthyroidism. Broader study findings: Most thyroid clonotypes expanded beyond 0.001 frequency were also found in blood.

Germline V gene sequence: CDR1 SNHLY, CDR2 FYNNEI. This CDR3 is 17 amino acids long. Losses at the gene ends were 8 bases for V and 0 bases for J; bases not matched to a gene: 9. The authors amplified TCR beta CDR3 regions, and they did so from RNA transcripts for repertoire sequencing. First-round RT-PCR used HTBI primers; second-round multiplex PCR followed. TCRdb independently ran MiXCR on the multiplex PCR reads; one entry per CDR3 protein. The data contain about 410,000 distinct CDR3 sequences, about 18% of them seen just once; the ten biggest clones take up 1.6%. The TCR originated in a woman aged 18-30 years with Graves' ophthalmopathy. This sequence joins TRBV2 and TRBJ2-1; 11 nucleotides match TRBD2. Material for sequencing was peripheral blood. The CDR3 coding sequence is TGTGCCAGCGGGGCTAGCGGGAGGAGGAGCTCCTACAATGAGCAGTTCTTC. Translating it yields CASGASGRRSSYNEQFF.